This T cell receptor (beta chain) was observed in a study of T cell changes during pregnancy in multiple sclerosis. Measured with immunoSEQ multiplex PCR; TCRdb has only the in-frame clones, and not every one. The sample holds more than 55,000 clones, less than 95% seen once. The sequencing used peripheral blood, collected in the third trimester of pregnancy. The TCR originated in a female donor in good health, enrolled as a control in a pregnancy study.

The CDR3 DNA follows: TGTGCCAGCAGCCTGTCGGTTTACACTGAAGCTTTCTTT. Translating it yields CASSLSVYTEAFF. The J gene is TRBJ1-1, the V gene TRBV6-5; D gene unclear. The CDR3 runs to 13 residues. Germline V lookup: CDR1 MNHEY, CDR2 SVGAGI. Trimming removed 6 bases from V and 3 bases from J, with 11 bases in between.